The T cell receptor beta chain described here comes from a study of CD8 T cells in ankylosing spondylitis. TCRdb re-derived calls from the 5' RACE reads in MiXCR, one entry per CDR3 protein. The sample holds under 300,000 distinct CDR3 sequences; around 9.2% are singletons and the top ten take 6.8%. Per the germline V gene, CDR1 is DFQATT and CDR2 is SNEGSKA (reference sequence). The CDR3 is made up of 14 amino acids. J was trimmed by 4 bases and V by 6 bases; bases with no gene match: 7. In the case of this clonotype: One base away lies a much larger clone, so this may be a sequencing read error.

Sequencing was performed on blood, either unsorted or a sorted T cell fraction (not recorded which). This chain joins TRBV20-1 and TRBJ2-1, with TRBD2 identical over 9 bases. This sequence was found in a male donor with ankylosing spondylitis or in good health (not recorded which). The CDR3 here is CSAERGVRYNEQFF. The CDR3 DNA reads TGCAGTGCCGAGCGGGGGGTACGATACAATGAGCAGTTCTTC.